The sequence of this T cell receptor beta chain was determined in a study of blood T cell repertoires in COVID-19 (dated by TCRdb to the early 2020s). A note on the overall study: Collaborator samples came from the United States, Italy and Spain and covered acute and convalescent phases of COVID-19. The material from the prospective study consisted of cDNA or gDNA derived from T cells, B-cell-depleted T cells, or PBMCs. Deeply sampled blood TCRbeta repertoires from subjects exposed to, actively infected with, or recovered from COVID-19 were included in the dataset. The repertoires were made available in a free public database intended to serve as a resource for research on the immune response to SARS-CoV-2. Samples were obtained from the ongoing ImmuneRACE study (first 160 participants) and from over 1,000 subjects provided by 6 global collaborators. Nearly every sample came with metadata listing a de-identified subject ID, COVID-19 status, age in years and sex. Where available, HLA class I and class II types were obtained from metadata supplied by the sample provider rather than from assay-based typing.

The immunoSEQ Assay, a bias-controlled multiplex PCR, was used to amplify TCRbeta CDR3 regions from genomic DNA. Per the original workflow: The number of nucleated cells in each sample was estimated from the amplification of reference gene primers within the assay. Sequence reads were collapsed and filtered to measure the absolute abundance of every unique TCRbeta CDR3 rearrangement. For each sample, productive Simpson clonality was calculated by taking the square root of Simpson's diversity index across productive rearrangements. Imported from immuneACCESS, the table was reduced by TCRdb to in-frame sequences with V and J called. These copies leave out some clones; in studies compared against another copy, an unresolved V gene accounts for under half, and the cause of the remainder is not known. For V, J and clone size, that table is used; D and trimming come from the DNA. Present in this sample are approximately 200,000 clones, 70% to 85% of which were seen just once. The ten most abundant clones make up under 4% of the sample.

Study-wide conclusions, independent of this receptor: The amount of clinical and demographic metadata varied by source and participant and was provided uncurated.

In the prospective study, participants were 18 to 89 years old, resided in 24 geographic areas of the United States, and were enrolled through a virtual design. To assign participants to cohorts, the prospective study relied on clinical history that participants themselves reported in a screening survey and a study questionnaire. Recovered participants in ImmuneRACE Cohort 3 were defined by two consecutive negative NP/OP PCR tests, clearance by a healthcare professional, or resolution of symptoms. Mobile phlebotomists in the prospective study collected whole blood, serum and a nasopharyngeal or oropharyngeal swab from every participant. Prospective study participants could optionally give additional blood draws and questionnaires over an approximately two-month period. Before DNA extraction, blood samples from the prospective study were shipped at room temperature or frozen. Remarks on this clone: The antigen this receptor binds is unknown. The record has no base qualities; no much larger clone is one base away.

V and J are truncated by 2 bases and 4 bases respectively, leaving an intervening sequence of 9 bases. The CDR3 covers 14 residues, taking in both the cysteine and the phenylalanine. Left in the record is the CDR3 DNA by itself, 42 bases read in frame from the first base. In the germline V gene, CDR1 corresponds to MNHNS and CDR2 to SASEGT. Material: PBMCs or T cells enriched from blood (not recorded which). Here the chain combines TRBV6-1 and TRBJ1-5, and TRBD1 may be the D gene, going by 6 matching bases. The receptor's source is a woman aged 30 to 39 who had recovered from COVID-19. At the DNA level, the sequence is TGTGCCAGCAGTGAACGAACAGGGAATCAGCCCCAGCATTTT. It codes for CASSERTGNQPQHF.